This T cell receptor beta chain was profiled in a study of technical replicates of blood from a few donors. TCRdb's table, derived via immunoSEQ multiplex PCR, lists solely in-frame clones and lacks some. Among roughly 80,000 clones listed, around nine tenths were seen once. Germline values: CDR1 KGHSH, CDR2 LQKENI. The CDR3 runs 15 residues. The J segment lost 2 bases and the V segment lost 3 bases, leaving 6 bases of the junction unmatched. Input material: T cells isolated from PBMCs. This chain uses TRBV18 with TRBJ2-7, with TRBD1 matching over 8 bases. This sequence was found in a human donor in good health. In DNA, the CDR3 is TGTGCCAGCTCACCCCGGACAGGGACGACCTACGAGCAGTACTTC. This encodes CASSPRTGTTYEQYF.